This T cell receptor beta chain was found in a study of human T cells and chemical hapten exposure. Study-level points and caveats: Since the donors had alopecia, their immune response may not be the same as that of healthy people. TCRs whose frequency exceeded 1 in 1000 remained the same following DPC sensitization.

This clonotype has just a few counts. The antigen remains undetermined. Time point described: patch test 2, 6 weeks after DPC sensitization. Treatment described: therapeutic diphenylcyclopropenone sensitization with weekly scalp DPC. Alopecia patients deemed DPC-suitable, aged 18 to 70, excluding pregnancy. TCRdb reprocessed the RACE reads with MiXCR, giving one entry per CDR3 protein. The sample records roughly 150,000 distinct CDR3 sequences, 10% to 15% being singletons. Germline lookup yields CDR1 MDHEN and CDR2 SYDVKM. This CDR3 region has 16 residues. V was cut by 6 bases and J by 0 bases, with 12 bases left in between.

The sequence derives from a woman in her fifties or sixties with alopecia areata. Some clones in this sample may be carry-over from other donors' samples. The chain is built from TRBV28 and TRBJ2-6, with D uncertain. This sample comprised whole blood, obtained in connection with sensitization to the hapten diphenylcyclopropenone (DPC). The DNA for the CDR3 is TGTGCCAGCAGCCAATTTAGAGGCTCTGGGGCCAACGTCCTGACTTTC. Translation gives CASSQFRGSGANVLTF.